The 30 T cell receptor beta chains reported below all come from one sample, sequenced in a study of Graves' ophthalmopathy and Graves' hyperthyroidism. RNA transcripts were the template, and TCR beta CDR3 regions were amplified from them. HTBI primers primed a first-round RT-PCR, and a second-round multiplex PCR followed. Using its own MiXCR run on the multiplex PCR reads, TCRdb lists one record per CDR3 protein. The sample carries around 1,000,000 distinct CDR3 sequences, about 35% recorded once. The material sequenced was peripheral blood or thyroid tissue (not recorded which). Source of these receptors: an adult man with Graves' hyperthyroidism.

The chain couples TRBV27 to TRBJ1-2; the D is unclear. The length of the CDR3 is 13 residues. V shed 0 bases and J shed 7 bases, with 9 bases lying between them. Looked up from germline, CDR1 is MNHEY and CDR2 is SMNVEV (reference sequence). CDR3 coding DNA: TGTGCCAGCAGTTTATCGTCTAGGTCTGGCTACACCTTC. Encoded protein: CASSLSSRSGYTF.

Many counts were recorded for this clonotype. The V call is TRBV20-1, the J call TRBJ2-5; D possibly corresponds to TRBD1 (7 bases). The CDR3 has 14 amino acids. Germline values: CDR1 DFQATT, CDR2 SNEGSKA (reference sequence). V was clipped by 1 base and J by 3 bases, with 12 bases between them. The CDR3 loop is CSARARGVEETQYF. The CDR3 nucleotides are TGCAGTGCTAGAGCCAGGGGGGTTGAAGAGACCCAGTACTTC.

The CDR3 here is CSARDTGTSGAYEQYF. CDR3 DNA sequence: TGCAGTGCTAGAGACACCGGGACTAGCGGAGCTTACGAGCAGTACTTC. This rearrangement joins TRBV20-1 to TRBJ2-7; TRBD2 matches 11 bases. Germline V gene lookup returns CDR1 DFQATT and CDR2 SNEGSKA (reference sequence). The V and J ends lost 0 bases and 4 bases, in that order; junction bases with no gene match: 8. This CDR3 has 16 amino acids.

This clonotype was counted many times. The V gene is TRBV5-1, the J gene TRBJ2-7; 10 bases are a match to TRBD2. The V segment lost 3 bases and the J segment 6 bases; nucleotides outside the gene matches: 12. The CDR3 has 16 residues. Looked up from germline, CDR1 is SGHRS and CDR2 is YFSETQ. CDR3 region: CASSSLGASGSVEQYF. The DNA for the CDR3 is TGCGCCAGCAGCTCCTTGGGTGCTAGCGGGAGCGTCGAGCAGTACTTC.

This clonotype was seen at least ten times. The chain uses TRBV2 and TRBJ1-5; D ambiguous. V was shortened by 6 bases and J by 0 bases, with 9 bases between the two germline ends. This CDR3 contains 14 residues. Germline lookup yields CDR1 SNHLY and CDR2 FYNNEI. CDR3 nucleotides: TGTGCCAGCAGGCAGGAATATAGCAATCAGCCCCAGCATTTT. This sequence encodes CASRQEYSNQPQHF.

This clonotype has at least ten counts. The chain employs TRBV29-1 and TRBJ2-2, with TRBD2 matching 11 bases. The CDR3 has 15 amino acids. Per the germline V gene, CDR1 is SQVTM and CDR2 is ANQGSEA. With 7 bases clipped from V and 3 bases from J, the junction kept 7 bases outside the gene matches. DNA for the CDR3: TGCAGCGCTAAGACTAGCGGGGATTACACCGGGGAGCTGTTTTTT. This encodes CSAKTSGDYTGELFF.

The rearrangement joins TRBV2 to TRBJ1-1; D ambiguous. Germline V gene data show CDR1 as SNHLY and CDR2 as FYNNEI. The CDR3 has 12 amino acids. Trimming stripped 7 bases from V and 6 bases from J, with 12 bases between. The CDR3 region is CASTAWGSEAFF. DNA of the CDR3: TGTGCCAGCACCGCCTGGGGTTCTGAAGCTTTCTTT.

As for this clonotype: A much more abundant neighbour one base away suggests this may be a read error. The genes are TRBV10-3 and TRBJ2-5; possible D gene TRBD2, 5 bases. Germline V gene sequence: CDR1 ENHRY, CDR2 SYGVKD. The CDR3 loop spans 14 amino acids. The CDR3 DNA reads TGTGCCATCGGCGCCCGGGGTTTTGAAGAGACCCGGTACTTC. Protein: CAIGARGFEETRYF.

This clonotype was detected ten times or more. The chain has TRBV25-1 and TRBJ1-2, with 8 nucleotides matching TRBD1. This CDR3 spans 15 amino acids. V was pared by 4 bases and J by 6 bases, with 10 bases of the junction left unmatched. Germline V lookup: CDR1 MGHDK, CDR2 SYGVNS. The CDR3 protein is CASSAQGAMLDGYTF. CDR3 DNA sequence: TGTGCCAGCAGTGCGCAGGGGGCTATGCTGGATGGCTACACCTTC.

A few counts support this clonotype. Here the CDR3 reads CASSPPREGGYETQYF. As DNA, the CDR3 is TGTGCCAGCAGCCCCCCGCGCGAAGGGGGATATGAGACCCAGTACTTC. The rearrangement uses TRBV7-9 and TRBJ2-5; the D gene is possibly TRBD1 (6 bases). The germline CDR1 and CDR2 sequences are SEHNR and FQNEAQ (reference sequence). V lost 5 bases and J 5 bases, leaving 21 bases between the germline ends. The CDR3 runs 16 residues.

The chain joins TRBV18 to TRBJ1-2, with a possible D match to TRBD1 (6 bases). Germline V gene sequence: CDR1 KGHSH, CDR2 LQKENI. The CDR3 sequence is 14 residues long. Trimming shortened V by 3 bases and J by 3 bases, and 11 bases separated the two germline ends. CDR3 protein: CASSPKGVDYGYTF. CDR3 in DNA: TGTGCCAGCTCACCGAAGGGGGTGGACTATGGCTACACCTTC.

The rearrangement links TRBV2 to TRBJ2-7, with 9 bases lining up with TRBD1. Germline values: CDR1 SNHLY, CDR2 FYNNEI. The CDR3 has 14 residues. With V trimmed by 5 bases and J by 6 bases, 8 bases remained unmatched. The CDR3, as DNA: TGTGCCAGCAGTAACCCCGGGACAGGGATCGAGCAGTACTTC. Its protein is CASSNPGTGIEQYF.

V gene TRBV28 combines with J gene TRBJ1-1; D is unresolved. Looked up from germline, CDR1 is MDHEN and CDR2 is SYDVKM. This CDR3 region has 16 residues. V was clipped by 6 bases and J by 6 bases, with 23 bases between them. CDR3 sequence: CASRVPVPLGVAEAFF. CDR3 bases: TGTGCCAGCAGAGTCCCGGTACCCCTCGGCGTCGCTGAAGCTTTCTTT.

The chain is built from TRBV6-1 and TRBJ2-7; no reliable D call. Germline V lookup: CDR1 MNHNS, CDR2 SASEGT. The CDR3 is made up of 15 amino acids. Between the trimmed V and J ends, which lost 6 bases and 1 base, there was a span of 16 bases. CDR3 sequence reads: CASSEISAGSYEQYF. The CDR3 bases are TGTGCCAGCAGCGAAATCTCGGCAGGATCCTACGAGCAGTACTTC.

Only a few counts were recorded for this clonotype. The V gene is TRBV12-3 or TRBV12-4, the J gene TRBJ2-7; tentative D call: TRBD1 (6 bases). Deletions cut 1 base from V and 3 bases from J, with 7 bases between. The length of the CDR3 is 13 residues. CDR3 sequence (DNA): TGTGCCAGCAGTTTAGGGGACAACTACGAGCAGTACTTC. Translating it yields CASSLGDNYEQYF.

The chain couples TRBV7-2 to TRBJ1-6; 7 nucleotides match TRBD1. The V and J ends lost 5 bases and 9 bases, in that order; junction bases with no gene match: 4. This CDR3 spans 13 amino acids. Germline CDR1 reads SGHTA; CDR2 reads FQGNSA. CDR3 bases: TGTGCCAGCAGCCGACAGGGTGTTTCACCCCTCCACTTT. Its protein is CASSRQGVSPLHF.

This chain connects TRBV12-3 or TRBV12-4 to TRBJ2-7; 8 bases match TRBD1. The CDR3 is 14 residues long. The CDR3: CADTGQGLFWEQYF. The CDR3, as DNA: TGTGCTGATACCGGACAGGGCCTGTTTTGGGAGCAGTACTTC.

This clonotype has ten or more counts. At one end the junction does not follow the germline gene, possibly because of a read error. The rearrangement joins TRBV9 to TRBJ2-7; D is unresolved. Germline lookup yields CDR1 SGDLS and CDR2 YYNGEE. The CDR3 length is 14 residues. The CDR3: CASSVAAASYEQYF. The CDR3 nucleotides read TGTGCCAGCAGCGTAGCGGCAGCTTCCTATGAGCAGTACTTC. Filled out from reference TRBV9 and TRBJ2-7, the complete variable domain reads DSGVTQTPKHLITATGQRVTLRCSPRSGDLSVYWYQQSLDQGLQFLIQYYNGEERAKGNILERFSAQQFPDLHSELNLSSLELGDSALYFCASSVAAASYEQYFGPGTRLTVT.

This clonotype was counted at least ten times. The rearrangement uses TRBV7-2 and TRBJ2-5; 7 bases agree with TRBD2. This CDR3 is built from 16 residues. Losses at the gene ends were 5 bases for V and 5 bases for J; bases not matched to a gene: 14. Germline V gene lookup returns CDR1 SGHTA and CDR2 FQGNSA. CDR3 bases: TGTGCCAGCAGCCGCACTATGGGGGGGGGGTTGGAGACCCAGTACTTC. Encoded protein: CASSRTMGGGLETQYF. The variable domain in full, with the rest retrieved from reference TRBV7-2 and TRBJ2-5, is GAGVSQSPSNKVTEKGKDVELRCDPISGHTALYWYRQSLGQGLEFLIYFQGNSAPDKSGLPSDRFSAERTGGSVSTLTIQRTQQEDSAVYLCASSRTMGGGLETQYFGPGTRLLVL.

In its sample, this clonotype was seen a few times. The chain couples TRBV28 to TRBJ2-7, with D tentatively TRBD2 (6 bases). The CDR3 has 11 residues. Germline CDR1 reads MDHEN; CDR2 reads SYDVKM. Between the trimmed V and J ends, which lost 6 bases and 7 bases, there was a span of 10 bases. CDR3 nucleotide sequence: TGTGCCAGCAGCGTCCGGGAGGAGCAGTACTTC. Amino acids: CASSVREEQYF.

As to this clonotype: Mismatch with germline at one junction end may stem from a read error. V and J are TRBV10-2 and TRBJ1-3; TRBD1 is a possible D gene (5 bases). Germline V lookup: CDR1 WSHSY, CDR2 SAAADI. The length of the CDR3 is 13 residues. The CDR3 bases are TGTGCTAGAATCGGGACCTCTGGAAACACCATATATTTT. Translation gives CARIGTSGNTIYF.

This clonotype was seen only a few times. The V gene is TRBV5-8, the J gene TRBJ2-2; D unclear. V lost 1 base, J lost 0 bases, and 7 bases lay in between. Germline V gives CDR1 SGHTS, CDR2 YDEGEE. The CDR3 spans 15 residues. CDR3 in amino acids: CASSLRAANTGELFF. The CDR3 DNA is TGTGCCAGCAGCTTGCGGGCCGCGAACACCGGGGAGCTGTTTTTT.

This clonotype was recorded a few times. The J gene is TRBJ1-6, the V gene TRBV7-9; TRBD1 agrees at 12 bases. CDR3 size: 15 residues. Germline trimming cut 4 bases from V and 7 bases from J; bases unmatched to any gene: 2. The germline CDR1 and CDR2 sequences are SEHNR and FQNEAQ (reference sequence). CDR3 region: CASSSGQGANSPLHF. CDR3 in DNA: TGTGCCAGCAGCTCGGGACAGGGGGCGAATTCACCCCTCCACTTT.

Ten or more counts support this clonotype. The J gene is TRBJ1-2, the V gene TRBV7-2, with a tentative D call TRBD1 (6 bases). This CDR3 region has 14 residues. Germline V lookup: CDR1 SGHTA, CDR2 FQGNSA. V shed 5 bases and J shed 7 bases, with 17 bases lying between them. CDR3 coding DNA: TGTGCCAGCAGCCGTGGGGCACAGGGACGTGGCTACACCTTC. Its translation: CASSRGAQGRGYTF.

In the case of this clonotype: This may be a read error, as it is one base from a much larger clone. The chain has TRBV10-3 and TRBJ2-5; TRBD1 aligns across 7 bases. Germline V gives CDR1 ENHRY, CDR2 SYGVKD. CDR3 size: 13 residues. After removal of 10 bases from V and 3 bases from J, the junction contained 8 bases not matched to a gene. CDR3 in DNA: TGTGCCACCAGCCCGGGACAGAAAGAGACCCAGTACTTC. Its protein is CATSPGQKETQYF.

Ten or more counts support this clonotype. The chain couples TRBV14 to TRBJ2-7, with 10 bases lining up with TRBD2. CDR3 length: 16 residues. Germline V gene lookup returns CDR1 SGHDN and CDR2 FVKESK. V lost 0 bases and J lost 5; bases outside the gene matches: 7. The CDR3 sequence is CASSQDPGLAAHEQYF. Here the CDR3 DNA reads TGTGCCAGCAGCCAAGATCCCGGACTAGCGGCCCACGAGCAGTACTTC.

This clonotype was picked up a small number of times. This sequence joins TRBV28 and TRBJ2-7; 7 positions agree with TRBD1. Unmatched junction bases numbered 5, after V lost 5 bases and J lost 4 bases. The CDR3 contains 13 residues. Germline V gives CDR1 MDHEN, CDR2 SYDVKM. This CDR3 reads CASSPQGEYEQYF. As DNA, the CDR3 is TGTGCCAGCAGTCCCCAGGGGGAGTACGAGCAGTACTTC.

This clonotype has only a few counts. The chain carries TRBV7-2 and TRBJ1-2; D call uncertain. The CDR3 length is 16 residues. The V gene lost 6 bases and the J gene lost 4 bases, with 21 bases spanning the gap. In germline, CDR1 is SGHTA, CDR2 FQGNSA. The CDR3 is CASSFLPLRESYGYTF. The CDR3 DNA reads as TGTGCCAGCAGTTTTCTGCCCCTCCGGGAGAGCTATGGCTACACCTTC.

This clonotype is a singleton in its sample. This chain connects TRBV15 to TRBJ2-5, with D hard to call. V lost 0 bases and J 2 bases, leaving 7 bases between the germline ends. The CDR3 consists of 14 residues. Germline values: CDR1 LNHNV, CDR2 YYDKDF (reference sequence). CDR3 in DNA: TGTGCCACCAGCAGAGAAGTGGGACAAGAGACCCAGTACTTC. Translating gives CATSREVGQETQYF.

The chain links TRBV7-8 to TRBJ2-7; possible D gene TRBD1, 6 bases. This CDR3 has 14 residues. V lost 6 bases to trimming and J lost 1 base, with 13 bases between them. Germline CDR1 reads SGHVS; CDR2 reads FQNEAQ. The CDR3 protein is CASSRPDRSYEQYF. CDR3 in DNA: TGTGCCAGCAGTAGACCGGACAGATCCTACGAGCAGTACTTC.